The 26 T cell receptor delta chains listed next were all sequenced from one sample in a study of delta chains in infants with herpesvirus infections. TCR cDNA was made from PBMC RNA with gamma- and delta-chain-specific primers. TCRdb re-called the RT-PCR reads using CATT. This sample has around 3,300 delta-chain clones, with over 25% found just once. Sample: peripheral blood, taken at time point 3 of longitudinal follow-up. These receptors all come from a human donor who was a Ugandan infant, either HIV-exposed or HIV-unexposed (not recorded which).

As concerns this clone: The same CDR3 is also encoded by other DNA sequences in this sample. The chain couples TRDV2 to TRDJ3; 12 bases agree with TRDD3. Trimming at V came to 1 base and at J to 0 bases, leaving 9 bases not matched to a gene. The CDR3 has 21 residues. Germline V gene lookup returns CDR1 GEAIGNYY and CDR2 EKD. CDR3 coding DNA: TGTGCCTGTGACACTGGTACTGGGGGATACTCGAGCTCCTGGGACACCCGACAGATGTTTTTC. Its translation: CACDTGTGGYSSSWDTRQMFF.

The rearrangement joins TRDV2 to TRDJ1; TRDD3 agrees at 7 bases. CDR3 length equals 14 residues. V lost 0 bases, J lost 5 bases, and 5 bases stayed unmatched. In germline, CDR1 is GEAIGNYY, CDR2 EKD. The DNA of the CDR3 is TGTGCCTGTGACACCCGCTGGGGGTCAGATAAACTCATCTTT. Its protein product is CACDTRWGSDKLIF.

This sequence joins TRDV1 and TRDJ1; the match to TRDD3 covers 8 bases. The germline V gene encodes CDR1 TSWWSYY and CDR2 QGS. Trimming took 1 base from V and 0 from J; bases not matched to a gene: 10. The CDR3 contains 18 residues. The CDR3 sequence is CALGERGRLGGHTDKLIF. CDR3 in DNA: TGTGCTCTTGGGGAACGGGGACGACTGGGGGGCCACACCGATAAACTCATCTTT.

The V gene is TRDV1, the J gene TRDJ1, with 11 bases fitting TRDD3. This CDR3 has 22 residues. The trim removed 2 bases at V and 4 bases at J, leaving 24 bases unmatched. From germline, CDR1 is TSWWSYY and CDR2 QGS. The CDR3 nucleotides read TGTGCTCTTGGGGAATCCCGAGGCCTTCCTCTAGTATACTGGGGGATATTCGATAAACTCATCTTT. It specifies CALGESRGLPLVYWGIFDKLIF.

This chain joins TRDV1 and TRDJ1; 8 bases match TRDD3. V was pared by 2 bases and J by 0 bases, with 32 bases of the junction left unmatched. The CDR3 covers 25 residues. CDR1 is TSWWSYY, CDR2 QGS, per germline. The CDR3 region is CALGEVPSPVEGYADCIQYTDKLIF. The CDR3 coding sequence is TGTGCTCTTGGGGAAGTACCTTCCCCTGTTGAGGGATACGCGGACTGTATTCAGTACACCGATAAACTCATCTTT.

By proportion, this clone is medium-sized. This sequence joins TRDV2 and TRDJ2; TRDD3 agrees at 10 bases. J was trimmed by 0 bases and V by 0 bases; bases with no gene match: 12. Germline V gene data show CDR1 as GEAIGNYY and CDR2 as EKD. The CDR3 runs to 20 residues. CDR3 amino acids: CACDTVGTGGSPTLTAQLFF. In nucleotides, the CDR3 is TGTGCCTGTGACACCGTCGGTACTGGGGGATCTCCAACTTTGACAGCACAACTCTTCTTT.

As concerns this clone: This may come from a read error, since a much larger clone is one base off. The gene calls are TRDV3 and TRDJ1, with TRDD3 identical over 7 bases. The J segment lost 0 bases and the V segment lost 3 bases, leaving 22 bases of the junction unmatched. CDR1 and CDR2 from the germline V gene are TVYSNPD and GDNSRS (reference sequence). CDR3 length equals 19 residues. The CDR3 spells CALIPRLPKVLGYTDKLIF. CDR3 coding DNA: TGTGCCTTAATCCCCCGTCTTCCCAAAGTACTGGGGTACACCGATAAACTCATCTTT. Full variable domain (outside the CDR3, taken from reference TRDV3 and TRDJ1): CDKVTQSSPDQTVASGSEVVLLCTYDTVYSNPDLFWYRIRPDYSFQFVFYGDNSRSEGADFTQGRFSVKHILTQKAFHLVISPVRTEDSATYYCALIPRLPKVLGYTDKLIFGKGTRVTVEP.

This clone was counted only a few times. The chain carries TRDV1 and TRDJ1; 10 positions match TRDD3. The CDR3 has 20 residues. CDR1 and CDR2 (germline): TSWWSYY, QGS. V lost 2 bases to trimming and J lost 1 base; unmatched junction nucleotides: 16. The CDR3 coding sequence is TGTGCTCTTGGGGAATGGTCCCCCGGGGGATACGCGGGATGCACCGATAAACTCATCTTT. It yields the protein CALGEWSPGGYAGCTDKLIF.

The chain uses TRDV1 and TRDJ1; 8 nucleotides align to TRDD3. The CDR3 extends over 18 amino acids. After removal of 0 bases from V and 4 bases from J, the junction contained 13 bases not matched to a gene. Germline V gene data show CDR1 as TSWWSYY and CDR2 as QGS. The CDR3 is CALGELGLLGDEGDKLIF. As DNA, the CDR3 is TGTGCTCTTGGGGAACTCGGCCTTTTGGGGGATGAGGGCGATAAACTCATCTTT.

The CDR3 DNA reads as TGTGCCTGTGACACCTCACTGGGGAGCTCCTGGGACACCCGACAGATGTTTTTC. Translation: CACDTSLGSSWDTRQMFF. This rearrangement joins TRDV2 to TRDJ3, with 7 bases aligning to TRDD3. CDR1 is GEAIGNYY, CDR2 EKD, per germline. Losses at the gene ends were 0 bases for V and 0 bases for J; bases not matched to a gene: 4. The CDR3 is 18 amino acids.

Within the sample, this clone is large. The rearrangement links TRAV14/DV4 to TRDJ1; 13 bases line up with TRDD3. Germline values: CDR1 TSDPSYG, CDR2 QGSYDQQN (reference sequence). The CDR3 has 23 amino acids. CDR3 protein: CALSDNYDLPSRDWGIRTDKLIF. CDR3 DNA: TGTGCTCTGAGTGACAACTATGATCTTCCGTCCCGGGACTGGGGGATACGGACCGATAAACTCATCTTT.

By its share, this clone is medium-sized (0.01 to 0.1%). The chain combines TRDV1 with TRDJ1, with 8 nucleotides matching TRDD3. CDR1 and CDR2 from the germline V gene are TSWWSYY and QGS. The length of the CDR3 is 19 residues. Trimming cost V 2 bases and J 0 bases; bases outside gene matches: 14. The CDR3 here is CALGEYGPTGGYHTDKLIF. The CDR3 nucleotides are TGTGCTCTTGGGGAATACGGGCCAACTGGGGGCTACCACACCGATAAACTCATCTTT.

The rearrangement joins TRDV1 to TRDJ1, with TRDD3 as a possible D gene (6 bases). Deletions cut 3 bases from V and 0 bases from J, with 17 bases between. Germline V gene lookup returns CDR1 TSWWSYY and CDR2 QGS. The CDR3 is made up of 17 amino acids. Written as DNA, the CDR3 is TGTGCTCTTGGGGATGGCCTCCGGGGGACGTACACCGATAAACTCATCTTT. It is translated as CALGDGLRGTYTDKLIF.

This clone is large (0.1 to 1%). The genes are TRDV1 and TRDJ1; 12 bases are shared with TRDD3. The ends lost 0 bases at V and 0 bases at J; junction bases unmatched: 26. The CDR3 is 25 amino acids. Germline CDR1 reads TSWWSYY; CDR2 reads QGS. The CDR3 region has the DNA TGTGCTCTTGGGGAACTAGTTCTCCCCCACCCGCCCCTTACTGGGGGATACCCTTACACCGATAAACTCATCTTT. Its protein product is CALGELVLPHPPLTGGYPYTDKLIF.

The chain combines TRAV29/DV5 with TRDJ2; the match to TRDD3 covers 12 bases. The germline CDR1 and CDR2 sequences are NSMFDY and ISSIKDK. This CDR3 is built from 25 residues. Trimming removed 2 bases from V and 2 bases from J; junction bases left unmatched: 31. The CDR3 here is CAASPPPTRRYWGIQHLRLTAQLFF. As DNA, the CDR3 is TGTGCAGCAAGTCCTCCTCCTACGAGGCGTTACTGGGGGATACAACACCTCCGCTTGACAGCACAACTCTTCTTT.

Concerning this clone itself: This may stem from a read error, because a much larger clone lies one nucleotide away. Other DNA sequences in the sample encode the same CDR3. The chain uses TRDV2 and TRDJ1; 11 bases line up with TRDD3. The germline V gene encodes CDR1 GEAIGNYY and CDR2 EKD. This CDR3 contains 14 residues. The CDR3 sequence is CACDTWGIPDKLIF. The CDR3, as DNA: TGTGCTTGTGACACCTGGGGGATACCCGATAAACTCATCTTT.

This chain uses TRDV1 with TRDJ1; 13 bases fit TRDD3. V was clipped by 1 base and J by 6 bases; unmatched bases: 5. This CDR3 has 16 residues. Germline loops: CDR1 TSWWSYY, CDR2 QGS. The CDR3 nucleotides read TGTGCTCTTGGGGAACCTAGACTGGGGGATACGAATAAACTCATCTTT. Translation: CALGEPRLGDTNKLIF.

Comment on this clone: The sample contains more than one DNA sequence encoding this CDR3. CDR3 nucleotide sequence: TGTGCTCTTGGGGGGGGCACTTCCTACCTACTGGGACGAATGGAAGATAAACTCATCTTT. It encodes CALGGGTSYLLGRMEDKLIF. V gene TRDV1 combines with J gene TRDJ1; TRDD2 matches 8 bases. Germline values: CDR1 TSWWSYY, CDR2 QGS. This CDR3 contains 20 residues. V shed 4 bases, J shed 5 bases, and the junction held 24 bases outside the gene matches.

This clone was recorded a few times. The chain uses TRDV1 and TRDJ1, with TRDD3 matching over 8 bases. Germline CDR1 reads TSWWSYY; CDR2 reads QGS. The CDR3 length is 20 residues. V lost 4 bases and J lost 0; bases outside the gene matches: 19. The CDR3 reads CALGGPPGLGVLPYTDKLIF. The CDR3 DNA reads TGTGCTCTTGGGGGACCCCCTGGACTGGGGGTACTACCTTACACCGATAAACTCATCTTT.

Within the sample, this clone is medium-sized. Other DNA sequences in the same sample also yield this CDR3. The chain has TRDV2 and TRDJ3; 8 bases agree with TRDD3. The CDR3 covers 18 residues. The germline CDR1 and CDR2 sequences are GEAIGNYY and EKD. The J segment lost 0 bases and the V segment lost 1 base, leaving 4 bases of the junction unmatched. Here the CDR3 DNA reads TGTGCCTGTGACACGGGATACGCAAACTCCTGGGACACCCGACAGATGTTTTTC. This gives the protein CACDTGYANSWDTRQMFF.

This clone was counted only a few times. The genes are TRDV2 and TRDJ1; 7 bases fit TRDD3. CDR1 and CDR2 from the germline V gene are GEAIGNYY and EKD. There are 11 residues in the CDR3. J was trimmed by 5 bases and V by 5 bases; bases with no gene match: 1. Here the CDR3 DNA reads TGTGCCTGTGGCTGGGGGGATAAACTCATCTTT. Amino acids: CACGWGDKLIF.

By sample share, this clone is medium-sized (0.01 to 0.1%). The chain combines TRDV2 with TRDJ2, with 9 nucleotides matching TRDD3. From germline, CDR1 is GEAIGNYY and CDR2 EKD. The CDR3 is 18 residues long. V was pared by 0 bases and J by 0 bases, with 7 bases of the junction left unmatched. The CDR3 bases are TGTGCCTGTGACACCTTGGGGGGATACTCAGCTTTGACAGCACAACTCTTCTTT. Its translation: CACDTLGGYSALTAQLFF.

Regarding this clone: A clone one base away is much larger, so this may be a read error. The chain employs TRDV2 and TRDJ3; 11 nucleotides align to TRDD3. The CDR3 runs 20 residues. V was pared by 0 bases and J by 0 bases, with 6 bases of the junction left unmatched. The germline V gene has CDR1 GEAIGNYY and CDR2 EKD. The CDR3 loop reads CACDTVLGDKLSWDTRQMFF. For the CDR3, the DNA is TGTGCCTGTGACACCGTACTGGGGGATAAGCTCTCCTGGGACACCCGACAGATGTTTTTC.

This chain joins TRDV2 and TRDJ2; D might be TRDD3 (6 bases). This CDR3 comprises 15 residues. The V end was cut by 0 bases, the J end by 2 bases, with 9 bases between. Germline loops: CDR1 GEAIGNYY, CDR2 EKD. The CDR3 protein is CACDTWGFLTAQLFF. The CDR3 DNA sequence: TGTGCCTGTGACACCTGGGGATTCTTGACAGCACAACTCTTCTTT.

Sample share makes this clone large (0.1 to 1%). CDR3 loop: CACDILGPYTDKLIF. The CDR3 DNA reads TGTGCCTGTGACATACTGGGGCCGTACACCGATAAACTCATCTTT. V usage is TRDV2 and J usage is TRDJ1; the match to TRDD3 covers 7 bases. V was pared by 2 bases and J by 0 bases, with 5 bases of the junction left unmatched. In germline, CDR1 is GEAIGNYY, CDR2 EKD. The CDR3 contains 15 residues.

As to this clone: One base separates it from a far larger clone, so it is likely a read error. The chain recombines TRDV2 with TRDJ1; 7 nucleotides match TRDD3. Per germline, CDR1 GEAIGNYY and CDR2 EKD. The J segment lost 4 bases and the V segment lost 0 bases, leaving 1 base of the junction unmatched. The CDR3 has 13 amino acids. In nucleotides, the CDR3 is TGTGCCTGTGACACCTGGGGGAACGATAAACTCATCTTT. This gives the protein CACDTWGNDKLIF.